Each of the 16 T cell receptor beta chains below was sequenced from the same sample in a study of blood T cell repertoires in COVID-19. This table comes from immunoSEQ multiplex PCR, and its TCRdb copy is limited to in-frame clones, with some not included. The sample lists 350,000 to 400,000 clones, over 75% occurring once. The sample consisted of PBMCs or T cells enriched from blood (not recorded which). The receptors derive from a man in his forties or fifties in a cohort exposed to, infected with or recovered from COVID-19 (not recorded which).

This chain links TRBV21-1 with TRBJ1-1. TRBV21-1 is tagged as a pseudogene. The CDR3 loop spans 11 amino acids. CDR3 sequence (DNA): TGTGCCAGCGGGGGGGGTGATCGAGCTTTCTTT. This encodes CASGGGDRAFF.

This rearrangement joins TRBV19 to TRBJ2-1; TRBD2 is a possible D gene (6 bases). CDR3 length: 15 amino acids. V lost 3 bases and J 0 bases, leaving 9 bases between the germline ends. Germline CDR1 LNHDA, CDR2 SQIVND (reference sequence). CDR3 in DNA: TGTGCCAGTAGTATTAGCGGAAACTCCTACAATGAGCAGTTCTTC. Residues: CASSISGNSYNEQFF.

V gene TRBV28 combines with J gene TRBJ2-3; 7 bases line up with TRBD2. The CDR3 runs to 14 residues. V gave up 7 bases and J gave up 6 bases; unmatched junction bases: 10. Germline-derived CDR1 and CDR2 are MDHEN and SYDVKM. CDR3 loop: CASTPIGRGDTQYF. The CDR3 DNA sequence: TGTGCCAGCACCCCTATCGGGCGGGGGGATACGCAGTATTTT.

This chain connects TRBV4-2 to TRBJ2-7; D perhaps matches TRBD2 (5 bases). The length of the CDR3 is 11 residues. Per germline, CDR1 LGHNA and CDR2 YNFKEQ. V was trimmed by 4 bases and J by 5 bases, leaving 6 bases between them. CDR3: CASSLANEQYF. In DNA, the CDR3 is TGTGCCAGCAGCCTAGCGAACGAGCAGTACTTC.

A single count supports this clone. The chain recombines TRBV27 with TRBJ1-1; tentatively, D is TRBD1 (6 bases). CDR3 length: 13 amino acids. Germline values: CDR1 MNHEY, CDR2 SMNVEV (reference sequence). V was cut by 10 bases and J by 1 base, with 13 bases left in between. CDR3 loop: CATYRAQNTEAFF. Here the CDR3 DNA reads TGTGCCACTTACAGGGCCCAGAACACTGAAGCTTTCTTT.

The J gene is TRBJ1-2, the V gene TRBV10-3, with a possible D match to TRBD1 (6 bases). Germline V lookup: CDR1 ENHRY, CDR2 SYGVKD. This CDR3 region has 15 residues. V was clipped by 2 bases and J by 4 bases, with 14 bases between them. The CDR3 coding sequence is TGTGCCATCAGTGAGGCCCGGGGGGGCCCCTATGGCTACACCTTC. Residues: CAISEARGGPYGYTF.

CDR3 sequence: CASSKGCRQGQEKLFF. The CDR3 coding sequence is TGTGCCAGCAGCAAGGGCTGTCGACAGGGTCAGGAAAAACTGTTTTTT. The chain carries TRBV21-1 and TRBJ1-4; the table's D call TRBD1 went unverified against the DNA. TRBV21-1 is flagged as a pseudogene. This CDR3 contains 16 residues.

This chain connects TRBV4-2 to TRBJ1-1; TRBD1 aligns across 8 bases. With V trimmed by 5 bases and J by 5 bases, 13 bases remained unmatched. The CDR3 totals 16 residues. CDR1 is LGHNA, CDR2 YNFKEQ, per germline. The CDR3 spells CASSGAGGQGGTEAFF. Here the CDR3 DNA reads TGTGCCAGCAGCGGAGCGGGAGGACAGGGAGGTACTGAAGCTTTCTTT.

The rearrangement uses TRBV4-2 and TRBJ2-3, with TRBD1 as a possible D gene (6 bases). With 5 bases removed from V and 0 bases from J, the gap between germline ends came to 12 bases. Germline V gene data show CDR1 as LGHNA and CDR2 as YNFKEQ. The CDR3 totals 15 residues. The CDR3 nucleotides are TGTGCCAGCAGCGGCACAGGGATAAGCACAGATACGCAGTATTTT. This encodes CASSGTGISTDTQYF.

The rearrangement uses TRBV28 and TRBJ1-2; the D gene is possibly TRBD1 (6 bases). The V and J ends lost 3 bases and 5 bases respectively, with 7 bases between them. The CDR3 has 12 amino acids. CDR1 and CDR2 (germline): MDHEN, SYDVKM. CDR3 in DNA: TGTGCCAGCAGTTTCGGACAGTATGGCTACACCTTC. Amino acid sequence: CASSFGQYGYTF.

This sequence joins TRBV5-1 and TRBJ1-6; TRBD1 might be the D (5 bases). In germline, CDR1 is SGHRS, CDR2 YFSETQ. Trimming pared 4 bases from V and 7 bases from J, leaving 15 bases between. CDR3 length: 15 amino acids. CDR3 residues: CASSMTGTTNSPLHF. In DNA form, the CDR3 reads TGCGCCAGCAGCATGACCGGGACTACGAATTCACCCCTCCACTTT.

The CDR3 here is CASSPGGSSVEQYF. Here the CDR3 DNA reads TGTGCCAGCAGCCCCGGGGGTAGCTCCGTCGAGCAGTACTTC. The chain has TRBV28 and TRBJ2-7, with TRBD2 as a possible D gene (6 bases). V shed 6 bases and J shed 6 bases, with 18 bases lying between them. Germline values: CDR1 MDHEN, CDR2 SYDVKM. The CDR3 sequence is 14 residues long.

This chain connects TRBV7-8 to TRBJ1-1; D not resolved. V was shortened by 5 bases and J by 2 bases, with 12 bases between the two germline ends. Looked up from germline, CDR1 is SGHVS and CDR2 is FQNEAQ. The CDR3 sequence is 14 residues long. The CDR3 coding sequence is TGTGCCAGCAGCGTAGGTTCTTTTAACACTGAAGCTTTCTTT. It specifies CASSVGSFNTEAFF.

The chain carries TRBV5-5 and TRBJ1-2; D possibly corresponds to TRBD1 (5 bases). Trimming shortened V by 3 bases and J by 5 bases, and 14 bases separated the two germline ends. This CDR3 contains 14 residues. The germline V gene has CDR1 SGHKS and CDR2 YYEKEE (reference sequence). CDR3 sequence: CASSSNLQVYGYTF. The CDR3, as DNA: TGTGCCAGCAGCTCGAACCTACAGGTTTATGGCTACACCTTC.

This chain links TRBV3-1 (or the pseudogene TRBV3-2) with TRBJ2-1, with TRBD2 as a possible D gene (6 bases). The CDR3 sequence is 14 residues long. V was pared by 2 bases and J by 8 bases, with 13 bases between. Looked up from germline, CDR1 is LGHDT and CDR2 is YNNKEL (reference sequence). This chain's CDR3 is CASSQWREFYEQFF. In nucleotides, the CDR3 is TGTGCCAGCAGCCAATGGAGGGAGTTCTATGAGCAGTTCTTC.

This clone was observed a few times. The genes are TRBV6-1 and TRBJ2-2, with TRBD2 matching 7 bases. The CDR3 is 15 amino acids. CDR1 and CDR2 (germline): MNHNS, SASEGT. Trimming at V came to 0 bases and at J to 4 bases, leaving 2 bases not matched to a gene. CDR3 amino acids: CASSEAQRGTGELFF. The CDR3 DNA reads TGTGCCAGCAGTGAAGCCCAGCGGGGCACCGGGGAGCTGTTTTTT.